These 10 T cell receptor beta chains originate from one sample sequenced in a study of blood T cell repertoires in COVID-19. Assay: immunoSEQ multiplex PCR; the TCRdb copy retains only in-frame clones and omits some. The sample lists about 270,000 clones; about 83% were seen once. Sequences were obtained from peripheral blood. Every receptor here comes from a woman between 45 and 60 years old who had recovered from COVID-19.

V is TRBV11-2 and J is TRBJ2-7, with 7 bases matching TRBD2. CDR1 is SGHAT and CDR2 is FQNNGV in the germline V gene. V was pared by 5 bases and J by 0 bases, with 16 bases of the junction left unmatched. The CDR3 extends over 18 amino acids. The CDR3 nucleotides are TGTGCCAGCAGCCCAGTCGGCAGGGTGCGGACTAGCTCCTACGAGCAGTACTTC. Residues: CASSPVGRVRTSSYEQYF.

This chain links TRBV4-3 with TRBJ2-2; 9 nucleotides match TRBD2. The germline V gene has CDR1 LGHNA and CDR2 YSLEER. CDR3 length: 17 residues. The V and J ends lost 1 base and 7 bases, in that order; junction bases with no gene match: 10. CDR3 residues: CASSQGLGGRAGGELFF. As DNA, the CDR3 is TGCGCCAGCAGCCAAGGACTAGGCGGGAGGGCTGGCGGGGAGCTGTTTTTT.

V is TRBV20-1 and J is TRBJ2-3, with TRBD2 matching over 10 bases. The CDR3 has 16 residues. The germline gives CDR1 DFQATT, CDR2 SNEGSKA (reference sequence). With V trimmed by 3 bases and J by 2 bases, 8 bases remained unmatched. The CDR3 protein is CSASPGLADFTDTQYF. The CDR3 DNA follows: TGCAGTGCTAGTCCCGGACTAGCGGATTTCACAGATACGCAGTATTTT.

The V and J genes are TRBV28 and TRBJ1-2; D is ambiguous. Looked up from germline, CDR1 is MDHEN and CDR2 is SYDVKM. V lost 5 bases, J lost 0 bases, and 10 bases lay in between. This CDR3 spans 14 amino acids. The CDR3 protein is CASSRGGANYGYTF. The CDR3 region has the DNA TGTGCCAGCAGTCGAGGCGGAGCTAACTATGGCTACACCTTC.

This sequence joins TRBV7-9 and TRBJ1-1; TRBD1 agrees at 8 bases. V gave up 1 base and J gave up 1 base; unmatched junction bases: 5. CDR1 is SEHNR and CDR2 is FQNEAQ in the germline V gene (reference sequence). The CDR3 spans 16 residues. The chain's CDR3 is CASSLELGQGNTEAFF. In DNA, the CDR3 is TGTGCCAGCAGCTTAGAGCTAGGACAGGGGAACACTGAAGCTTTCTTT. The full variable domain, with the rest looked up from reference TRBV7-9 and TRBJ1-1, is DTGVSQNPRHKITKRGQNVTFRCDPISEHNRLYWYRQTLGQGPEFLTYFQNEAQLEKSRLLSDRFSAERPKGSFSTLEIQRTEQGDSAMYLCASSLELGQGNTEAFFGQGTRLTVV.

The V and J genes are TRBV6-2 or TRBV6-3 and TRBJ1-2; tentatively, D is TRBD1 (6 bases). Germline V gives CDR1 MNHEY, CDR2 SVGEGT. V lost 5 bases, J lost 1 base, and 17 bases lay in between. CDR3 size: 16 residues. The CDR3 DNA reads TGTGCCAGCAGTAATGGGCAGGGGCCACATAACTATGGCTACACCTTC. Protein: CASSNGQGPHNYGYTF.

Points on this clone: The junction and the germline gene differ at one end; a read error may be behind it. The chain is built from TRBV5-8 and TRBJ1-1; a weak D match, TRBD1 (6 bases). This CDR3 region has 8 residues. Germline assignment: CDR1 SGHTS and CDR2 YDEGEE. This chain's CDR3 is CASSRDTF. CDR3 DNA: TGTGCCAGCAGCCGGGACACCTTT. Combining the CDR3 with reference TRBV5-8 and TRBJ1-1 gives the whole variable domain EAGVTQSPTHLIKTRGQQATLRCSPISGHTSVYWYQQALGLGLQFLLWYDEGEERNRGNFPPRFSGRQFPNYSSELNVNALELEDSALYLCASSRDTFGQGTRLTVV.

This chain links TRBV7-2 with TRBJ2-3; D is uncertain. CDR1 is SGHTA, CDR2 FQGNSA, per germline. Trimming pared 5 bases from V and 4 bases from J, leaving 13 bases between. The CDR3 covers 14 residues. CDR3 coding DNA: TGTGCCAGCAGCACCCGCCGACTGGCAGATACGCAGTATTTT. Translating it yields CASSTRRLADTQYF.

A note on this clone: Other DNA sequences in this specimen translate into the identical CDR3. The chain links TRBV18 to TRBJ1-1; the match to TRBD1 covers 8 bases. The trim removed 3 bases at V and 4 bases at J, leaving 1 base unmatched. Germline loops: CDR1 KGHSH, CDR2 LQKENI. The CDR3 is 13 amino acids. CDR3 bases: TGTGCCAGCTCACCCGACAGGGGCACTGAAGCTTTCTTT. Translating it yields CASSPDRGTEAFF.

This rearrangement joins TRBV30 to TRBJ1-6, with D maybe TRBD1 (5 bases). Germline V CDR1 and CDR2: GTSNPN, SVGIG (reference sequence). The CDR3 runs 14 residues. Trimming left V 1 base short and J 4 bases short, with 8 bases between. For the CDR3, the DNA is TGTGCCTGGAGTGCTGACAGTTATAATTCACCCCTCCACTTT. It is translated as CAWSADSYNSPLHF.